The clone carrying this T cell receptor (beta chain) was counted between two and nine times. The V gene's germline CDR1 is MNHEY and CDR2 SVGAGI. This CDR3 is built from 14 residues. V was clipped by 6 bases and J by 10 bases; unmatched bases: 12. The sample originates from a study of T cell changes during pregnancy in multiple sclerosis. Clones were sequenced by immunoSEQ multiplex PCR, and TCRdb holds only the in-frame ones, with some missing. This table has around 100,000 clones, 90% to 95% appearing once. The TCR originated in a female donor with multiple sclerosis, enrolled in a pregnancy study. The source was peripheral blood, collected after pregnancy. The rearrangement uses TRBV6-5 and TRBJ2-1, with 7 positions matching TRBD1. The CDR3 nucleotides read TGTGCCAGCAGCACGCCGGGACAGTCGCAGGAGCAGTTCTTC. It specifies CASSTPGQSQEQFF.